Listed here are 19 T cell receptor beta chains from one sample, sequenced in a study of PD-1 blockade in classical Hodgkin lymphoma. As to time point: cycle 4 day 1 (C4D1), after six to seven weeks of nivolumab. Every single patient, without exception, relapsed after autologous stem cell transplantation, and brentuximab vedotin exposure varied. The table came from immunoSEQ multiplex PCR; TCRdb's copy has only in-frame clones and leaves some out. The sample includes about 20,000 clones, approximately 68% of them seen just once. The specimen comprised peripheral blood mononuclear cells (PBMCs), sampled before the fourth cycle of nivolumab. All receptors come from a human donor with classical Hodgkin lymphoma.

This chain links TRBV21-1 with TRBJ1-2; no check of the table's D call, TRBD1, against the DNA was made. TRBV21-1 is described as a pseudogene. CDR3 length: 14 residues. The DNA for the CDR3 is TGTGCCAGCAGCCCTTGGGACAGGGACTATGGCTACACCTTC. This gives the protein CASSPWDRDYGYTF.

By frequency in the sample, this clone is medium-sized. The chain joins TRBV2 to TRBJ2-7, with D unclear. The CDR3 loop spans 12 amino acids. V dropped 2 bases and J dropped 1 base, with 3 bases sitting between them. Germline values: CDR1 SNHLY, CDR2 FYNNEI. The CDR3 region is CASSEWSYEQYF. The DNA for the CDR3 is TGTGCCAGCAGTGAATGGTCCTACGAGCAGTACTTC.

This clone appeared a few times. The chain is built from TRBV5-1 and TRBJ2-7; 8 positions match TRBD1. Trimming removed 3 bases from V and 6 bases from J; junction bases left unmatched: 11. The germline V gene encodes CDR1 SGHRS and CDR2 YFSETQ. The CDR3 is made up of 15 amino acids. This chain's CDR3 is CASSWTAQGASEQYF. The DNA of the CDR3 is TGCGCCAGCAGCTGGACCGCTCAGGGGGCCAGCGAGCAGTACTTC.

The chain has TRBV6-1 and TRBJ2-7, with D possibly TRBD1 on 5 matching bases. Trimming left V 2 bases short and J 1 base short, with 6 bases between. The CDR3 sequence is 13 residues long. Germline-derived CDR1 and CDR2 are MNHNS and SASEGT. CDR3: CASSEHRSYEQYF. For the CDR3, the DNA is TGTGCCAGCAGTGAACACAGGTCCTACGAGCAGTACTTC.

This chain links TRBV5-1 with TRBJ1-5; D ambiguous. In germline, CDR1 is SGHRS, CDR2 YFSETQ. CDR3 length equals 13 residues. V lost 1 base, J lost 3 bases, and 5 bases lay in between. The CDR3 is CASSLSNNQPQHF. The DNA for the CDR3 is TGCGCCAGCAGCTTGTCTAACAATCAGCCCCAGCATTTT.

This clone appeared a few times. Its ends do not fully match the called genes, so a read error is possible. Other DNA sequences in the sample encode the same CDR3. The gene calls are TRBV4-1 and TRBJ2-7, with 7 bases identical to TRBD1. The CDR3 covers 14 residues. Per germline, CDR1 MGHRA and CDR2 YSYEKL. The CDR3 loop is CASSPAQGDHEQYF. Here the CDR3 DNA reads TGTGCCAGCAGCCCGGCGCAGGGGGACCACGAGCAGTACTTC.

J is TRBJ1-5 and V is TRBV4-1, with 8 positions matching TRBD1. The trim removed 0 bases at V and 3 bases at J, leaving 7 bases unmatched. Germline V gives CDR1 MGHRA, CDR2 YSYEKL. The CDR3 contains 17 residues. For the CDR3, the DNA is TGCGCCAGCAGCCAAGAAACCGGGACAGGTCTCAATCAGCCCCAGCATTTT. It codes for CASSQETGTGLNQPQHF.

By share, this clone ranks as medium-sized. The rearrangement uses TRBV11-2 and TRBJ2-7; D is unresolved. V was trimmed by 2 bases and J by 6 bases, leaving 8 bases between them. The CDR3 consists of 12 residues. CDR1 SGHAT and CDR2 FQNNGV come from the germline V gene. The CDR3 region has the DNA TGTGCCAGCAGCTTAACCCCGGCCGAGCAGTACTTC. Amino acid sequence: CASSLTPAEQYF.

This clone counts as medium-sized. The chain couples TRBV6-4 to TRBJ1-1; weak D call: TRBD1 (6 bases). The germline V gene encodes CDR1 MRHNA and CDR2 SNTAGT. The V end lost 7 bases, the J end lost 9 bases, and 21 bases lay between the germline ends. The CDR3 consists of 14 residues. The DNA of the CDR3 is TGTGCCAGCACTCCGGGGGGGCAGCCAACTCAAGCTTTCTTT. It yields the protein CASTPGGQPTQAFF.

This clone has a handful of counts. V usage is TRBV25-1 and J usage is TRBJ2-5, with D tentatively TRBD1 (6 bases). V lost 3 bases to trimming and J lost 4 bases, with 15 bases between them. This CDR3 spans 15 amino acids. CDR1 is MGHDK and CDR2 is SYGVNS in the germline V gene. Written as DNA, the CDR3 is TGTGCCAGCAGTGATGGCAGCAGGGGCGCAGAGACCCAGTACTTC. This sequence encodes CASSDGSRGAETQYF. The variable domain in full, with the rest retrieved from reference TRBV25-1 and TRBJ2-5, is EADIYQTPRYLVIGTGKKITLECSQTMGHDKMYWYQQDPGMELHLIHYSYGVNSTEKGDLSSESTVSRIRTEHFPLTLESARPSHTSQYLCASSDGSRGAETQYFGPGTRLLVL.

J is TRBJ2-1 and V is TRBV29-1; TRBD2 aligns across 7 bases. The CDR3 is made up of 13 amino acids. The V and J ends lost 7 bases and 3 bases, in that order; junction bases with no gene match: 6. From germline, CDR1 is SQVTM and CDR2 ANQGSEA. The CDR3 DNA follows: TGCAGCGAGCGGGACGTGAACTACAATGAGCAGTTCTTC. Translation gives CSERDVNYNEQFF.

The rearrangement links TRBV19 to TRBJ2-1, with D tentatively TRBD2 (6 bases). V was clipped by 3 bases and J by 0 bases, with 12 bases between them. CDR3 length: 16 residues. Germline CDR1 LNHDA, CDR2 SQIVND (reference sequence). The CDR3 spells CASSIGGSSSYNEQFF. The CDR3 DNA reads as TGTGCCAGTAGTATCGGGGGTTCGAGCTCCTACAATGAGCAGTTCTTC.

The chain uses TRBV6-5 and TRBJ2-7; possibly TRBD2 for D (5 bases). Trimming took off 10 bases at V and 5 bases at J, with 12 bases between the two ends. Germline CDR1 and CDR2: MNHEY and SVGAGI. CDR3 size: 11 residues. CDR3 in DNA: TGTGCCACCCTATCCGGGGACGAGCAGTACTTC. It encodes CATLSGDEQYF.

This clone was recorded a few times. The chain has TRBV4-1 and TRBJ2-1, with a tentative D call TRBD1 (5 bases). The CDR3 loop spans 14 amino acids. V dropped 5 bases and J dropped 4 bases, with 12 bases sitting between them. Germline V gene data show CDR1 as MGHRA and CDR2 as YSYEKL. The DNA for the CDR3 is TGCGCCAGCAGCGGGCTAGGGGTTTACAATGAGCAGTTCTTC. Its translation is CASSGLGVYNEQFF.

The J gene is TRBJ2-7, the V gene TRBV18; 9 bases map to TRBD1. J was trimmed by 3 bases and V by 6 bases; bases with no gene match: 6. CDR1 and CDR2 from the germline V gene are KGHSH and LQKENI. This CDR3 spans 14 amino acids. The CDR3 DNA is TGTGCCAGCTCGCTGACAGGGGGAAACTACGAGCAGTACTTC. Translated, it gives CASSLTGGNYEQYF.

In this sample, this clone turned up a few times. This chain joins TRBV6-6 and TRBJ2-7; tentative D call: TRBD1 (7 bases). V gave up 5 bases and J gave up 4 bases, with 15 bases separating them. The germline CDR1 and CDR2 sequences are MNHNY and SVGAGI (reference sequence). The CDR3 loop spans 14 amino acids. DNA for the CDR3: TGTGCCAGCAGTCCCCAGGGGGGTGGGTACGAGCAGTACTTC. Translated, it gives CASSPQGGGYEQYF.

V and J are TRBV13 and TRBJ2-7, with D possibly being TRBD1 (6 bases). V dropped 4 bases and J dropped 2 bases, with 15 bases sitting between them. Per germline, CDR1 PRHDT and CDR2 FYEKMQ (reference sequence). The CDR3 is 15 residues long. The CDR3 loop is CASSSPGHSTYEQYF. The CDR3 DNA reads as TGTGCCAGCAGCTCCCCGGGACATAGTACCTACGAGCAGTACTTC. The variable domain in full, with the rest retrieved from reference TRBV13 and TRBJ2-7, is AAGVIQSPRHLIKEKRETATLKCYPIPRHDTVYWYQQGPGQDPQFLISFYEKMQSDKGSIPDRFSAQQFSDYHSELNMSSLELGDSALYFCASSSPGHSTYEQYFGPGTRLTVT.

CDR3 DNA sequence: TGTGCCAGCATGGGGGACGACACTGAAGCTTTCTTT. Protein: CASMGDDTEAFF. The V and J genes are TRBV2 and TRBJ1-1; perhaps TRBD1 as D (5 bases). Between the trimmed V and J ends, which lost 7 bases and 3 bases, there was a span of 9 bases. Germline values: CDR1 SNHLY, CDR2 FYNNEI. The CDR3 runs 12 residues.

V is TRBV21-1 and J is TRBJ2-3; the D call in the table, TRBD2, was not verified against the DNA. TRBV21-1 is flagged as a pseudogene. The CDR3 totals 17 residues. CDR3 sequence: CASSKAGLAGGTDTQYF. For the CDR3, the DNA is TGTGCCAGCAGCAAAGCTGGGCTAGCGGGAGGAACAGATACGCAGTATTTT.